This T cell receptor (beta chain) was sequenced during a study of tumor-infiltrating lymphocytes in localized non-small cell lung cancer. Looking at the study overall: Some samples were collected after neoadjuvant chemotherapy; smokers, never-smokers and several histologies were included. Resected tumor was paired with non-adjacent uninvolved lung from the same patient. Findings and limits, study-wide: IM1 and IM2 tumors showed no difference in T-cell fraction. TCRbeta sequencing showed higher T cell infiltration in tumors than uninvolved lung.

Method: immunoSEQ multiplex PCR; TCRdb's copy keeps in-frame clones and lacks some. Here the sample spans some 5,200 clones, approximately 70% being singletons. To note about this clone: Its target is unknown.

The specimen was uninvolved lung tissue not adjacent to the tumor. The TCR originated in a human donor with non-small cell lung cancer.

The CDR3 nucleotides read TGTGCCAGCAGGTCCCTCAAGGGTCATGGCTACACCTTC. This gives the protein CASRSLKGHGYTF. The chain joins TRBV6-5 to TRBJ1-2; unclear D gene. CDR1 and CDR2 from the germline V gene are MNHEY and SVGAGI. Trimming took off 6 bases at V and 6 bases at J, with 14 bases between the two ends. The CDR3 is 13 amino acids.